This TCR beta chain was recovered during a study of beta chain features in type 1 diabetes. This clone was picked up many times. No antigen is known for it. Using CD45RO/CCR7/CD25/CD127/CD95/CD27, CD4+ naive, central memory, regulatory and stem cell-like memory cells were sorted. The whole isolated RNA underwent reverse transcription, so sequencing captured expressed TCRB transcripts. Sequencing was performed with immunoSEQ multiplex PCR; in TCRdb, only in-frame clones are kept and a portion is missing. Found here are about 370,000 clones, 9.5% to 10% of them singletons; the top ten hold approximately 0.6%. The CDR3 runs to 14 residues. From germline, CDR1 is LNHDA and CDR2 SQIVND (reference sequence). The junction had 5 bases not matched to a gene; V was cut back by 3 bases and J by 3 bases. Study-level results: For type 1 diabetes patients, VDJ junctions showed fewer insertions and more deletions. In every one of the four CD4+ subsets, TCRB CDR3s were moderately but significantly shorter in Type 1 diabetes patients. These data did not resolve whether HLA type affects TCRB rearrangement.

The sequencing sample was made of central memory CD4+ T cells from blood. V gene TRBV19 combines with J gene TRBJ2-7, with 7 nucleotides matching TRBD1. This TCR was sampled from a man aged 25 to 40 with type 1 diabetes. CDR3: CASSIRDRFYEQYF. CDR3 nucleotide sequence: TGTGCCAGTAGTATCCGGGACAGATTCTACGAGCAGTACTTC. Based on the CDR3 plus reference TRBV19 and TRBJ2-7, the full variable domain is DGGITQSPKYLFRKEGQNVTLSCEQNLNHDAMYWYRQDPGQGLRLIYYSQIVNDFQKGDIAEGYSVSREKKESFPLTVTSAQKNPTAFYLCASSIRDRFYEQYFGPGTRLTVT.